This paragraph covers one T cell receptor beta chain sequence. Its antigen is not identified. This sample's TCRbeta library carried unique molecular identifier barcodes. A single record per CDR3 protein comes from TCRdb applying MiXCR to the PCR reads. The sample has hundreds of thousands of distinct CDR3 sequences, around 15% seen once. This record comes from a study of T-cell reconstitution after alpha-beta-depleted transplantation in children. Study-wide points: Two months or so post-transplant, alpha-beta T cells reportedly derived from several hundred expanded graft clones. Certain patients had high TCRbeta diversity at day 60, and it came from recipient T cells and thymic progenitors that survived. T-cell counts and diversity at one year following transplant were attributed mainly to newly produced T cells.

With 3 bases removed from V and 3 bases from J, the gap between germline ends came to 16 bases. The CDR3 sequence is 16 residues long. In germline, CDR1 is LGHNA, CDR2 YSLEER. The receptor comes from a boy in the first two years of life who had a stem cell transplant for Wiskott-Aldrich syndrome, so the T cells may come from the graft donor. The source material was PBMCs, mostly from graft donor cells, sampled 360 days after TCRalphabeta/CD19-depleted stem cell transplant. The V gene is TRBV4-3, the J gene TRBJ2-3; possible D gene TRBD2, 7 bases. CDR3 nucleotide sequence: TGCGCCAGCAGCCATGTCTTCGGGGGGCGGACAGATACGCAGTATTTT. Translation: CASSHVFGGRTDTQYF.